This T cell receptor (beta chain) was found in a study of T cells after yellow fever vaccination (dated by TCRdb to between 2017 and 2020). Regarding the complete study: Libraries from fractions with low cell numbers were prepared with the SMART-Seq v4 Ultra Low Input RNA kit. Bulk TCR alpha and beta repertoires were sequenced longitudinally to track T-cell clones before and after primary and booster YFV17D yellow fever vaccination. The cohort comprised two healthy male donors, one aged 18 to 29 and one aged 30 to 40 years. Blood was collected at multiple timepoints before and after primary and secondary immunization, and bulk PBMC replicates and cell subsets were isolated.

These reads were obtained on an Illumina NovaSeq 6000. Synthesis of TCR cDNA relied on 5'RACE template switching, a step that introduced a universal primer site along with unique molecular identifiers. cDNA synthesis was primed from both the TCR alpha and TCR beta constant segments. Library amplification involved two PCR steps, and the second step added sample barcodes and sequencing adapters. Sequencing of libraries was performed on Illumina HiSeq 2500 (2x100 bp) or NovaSeq (2x150 bp). The authors processed their data as follows. Reads were demultiplexed and collapsed into UMI consensus sequences with MIGEC, and V(D)J alignment was performed with MiXCR. Vaccine-responding clonotypes were identified with edgeR using replicate PBMC samples, with FDR below 0.01 and a log2 fold change above 5 up to day 15 being required. Each bulk clonotype was labeled CD4 or CD8 based on which sequenced repertoire, CD4 or CD8, contained the clonotype at higher abundance. TCRdb applied fastp at Q25 and MiXCR to the public reads, then kept only in-frame beta chains. Every entry covers one CDR3 protein and lists the most common genes and DNA from its rows. The authors' filters were not applied to this entry. The sample table contains roughly 310,000 distinct CDR3 sequences; only one count was recorded for less than 4.5% of them. Together, the top ten hold 23% of the sample.

Beyond this particular receptor, the publication reports: Because abundant contaminating clonotypes from the bulk population could be contained in FACS-sorted repertoires, computational filtering was required. The secondary T-cell response was found to be weaker but faster than the primary response, with a peak reached on day 5 rather than on day 15. Because only a couple of donors were included in the study, the extent to which the findings can be generalized is limited. A small fraction of clonotypes appeared in both the CD4 and CD8 compartments, likely as a result of convergent recombination. Most clones expanded after primary vaccination (around 96% of CD4 and roughly 90% of CD8) were re-detected after the booster, suggesting that broad memory maintenance occurred.

The treatment or condition label corresponds to: live attenuated yellow fever vaccine strain. At each blood-draw timepoint, two biological replicates of bulk PBMCs were collected. A standard Ficoll-Paque protocol was used to isolate PBMCs from peripheral blood. RNA was extracted with TriZol from bulk PBMCs, CD4 and CD8 fractions, and dextramer-positive and dextramer-negative fractions. This clonotype came up many times. Its antigen remains undetermined. Base qualities are missing; no much larger clone stands one base away. Via the germline V gene (reference sequence), CDR1 is PRHDT and CDR2 FYEKMQ. V and J lose 5 bases and 0 bases, and a span of 29 bases separates them. Its CDR3 holds 20 amino acids, cysteine through phenylalanine. The only DNA kept is the CDR3, 60 bases in frame from the first base.

The rearranged segments are TRBV13 and TRBJ2-7; confidence is insufficient to name the D gene. The sequence was collected from a man between 18 and 29 years old who received the YFV17D yellow fever vaccine. Specimen: PBMCs, collected on the day of the yellow fever booster vaccination. DNA sequence: TGTGCCAGCAGCGCACCGAACGTCGCGCACCGGAACGACCTCTCCTACGAGCAGTACTTC. It codes for CASSAPNVAHRNDLSYEQYF.